The 26 T cell receptor beta chains given below trace back to one sample, sequenced in a study of T-cell reconstitution after alpha-beta-depleted transplantation in children. Unique molecular identifiers were incorporated into the prepared TCRbeta library. Each CDR3 protein is one row after TCRdb ran MiXCR on the PCR reads. Of approximately 400,000 distinct CDR3 sequences in the sample, roughly 15% are singletons; the top ten hold approximately 29%. The sample here was PBMCs, mostly from graft donor cells, taken 360 days after TCRalphabeta/CD19-depleted stem cell transplant. These receptors originate from a boy in the first two years of life who had a stem cell transplant for Wiskott-Aldrich syndrome, so the T cells may come from the graft donor.

In its sample, this clonotype was seen a few times. The chain couples TRBV5-1 to TRBJ2-1; 11 bases agree with TRBD2. CDR1 SGHRS and CDR2 YFSETQ come from the germline V gene. The CDR3 loop spans 15 amino acids. V lost 4 bases, J lost 5 bases, and 5 bases stayed unmatched. The CDR3 bases are TGCGCCAGCAGCGGAACTAGCGGGGGTCACAATGAGCAGTTCTTC. It codes for CASSGTSGGHNEQFF.

This clonotype was detected only a few times. The chain joins TRBV7-8 to TRBJ2-7; D gene uncertain. Germline V gene data show CDR1 as SGHVS and CDR2 as FQNEAQ. Trimming cost V 5 bases and J 3 bases, with 11 bases left between them. The CDR3 is 13 amino acids. CDR3 protein: CASSPSLGYEQYF. The CDR3 coding sequence is TGTGCCAGCAGCCCCTCCTTAGGCTACGAGCAGTACTTC.

The chain is built from TRBV6-1 and TRBJ2-7; 9 bases align to TRBD2. CDR1 MNHNS and CDR2 SASEGT come from the germline V gene. The junction had 6 bases not matched to a gene; V was cut back by 6 bases and J by 0 bases. The length of the CDR3 is 15 residues. CDR3 loop: CASSRLAANSYEQYF. CDR3 nucleotides: TGTGCCAGCAGCCGACTAGCGGCCAACTCCTACGAGCAGTACTTC.

This clonotype turned up a few times. The V call is TRBV28, the J call TRBJ2-7, with 8 positions matching TRBD1. CDR3 length equals 15 residues. The germline gives CDR1 MDHEN, CDR2 SYDVKM. V was pared by 7 bases and J by 2 bases, with 10 bases of the junction left unmatched. In nucleotides, the CDR3 is TGTGCCAGCAACTTTGGGGGGACAGGAGCCTACGAGCAGTACTTC. It is translated as CASNFGGTGAYEQYF.

This sequence joins TRBV6-4 and TRBJ2-1; 11 nucleotides align to TRBD2. Germline values: CDR1 MRHNA, CDR2 SNTAGT. This CDR3 contains 22 residues. J gave up 0 bases and V 9 bases, and 25 bases lay outside the gene matches. For the CDR3, the DNA is TGTGCCAGATCGGGACTAGCGGTTGAAGGTACAGCTACCTTGCGCTCCTACAATGAGCAGTTCTTC. This encodes CARSGLAVEGTATLRSYNEQFF.

The V and J genes are TRBV27 and TRBJ1-2; the D gene is possibly TRBD1 (6 bases). This CDR3 contains 14 residues. Trimming took off 0 bases at V and 9 bases at J, with 14 bases between the two ends. Germline values: CDR1 MNHEY, CDR2 SMNVEV (reference sequence). CDR3 DNA: TGTGCCAGCAGTTTATCGACAGGCGTTCCAAGCTACACCTTC. Amino acids: CASSLSTGVPSYTF.

The chain is built from TRBV7-8 and TRBJ2-7; 8 bases agree with TRBD2. CDR1 SGHVS and CDR2 FQNEAQ come from the germline V gene. This CDR3 spans 14 amino acids. V was clipped by 8 bases and J by 1 base; unmatched bases: 7. The chain's CDR3 is CASHAGGRSYEQYF. The CDR3 coding sequence is TGTGCCAGCCATGCGGGCGGGAGGTCCTACGAGCAGTACTTC.

This clonotype was found a few times. This chain connects TRBV10-3 to TRBJ1-2; D is uncertain. The V gene lost 0 bases and the J gene lost 4 bases, with 12 bases spanning the gap. CDR3 length: 15 residues. The germline gives CDR1 ENHRY, CDR2 SYGVKD. The CDR3 here is CAISESRGGLYGYTF. CDR3 nucleotide sequence: TGTGCCATCAGTGAGTCTCGGGGAGGCCTCTATGGCTACACCTTC.

This clonotype was observed a few times. This chain connects TRBV4-3 to TRBJ2-4; TRBD1 matches 8 bases. This CDR3 comprises 17 residues. The V gene's germline CDR1 is LGHNA and CDR2 YSLEER. The V segment lost 1 base and the J segment 7 bases; nucleotides outside the gene matches: 12. The CDR3 bases are TGCGCCAGCAGCCAAGGCCTGCCAGGGGGCTCTCGGAACATTCAGTACTTC. Amino acids: CASSQGLPGGSRNIQYF.

The rearrangement joins TRBV5-1 to TRBJ2-7; D is undetermined. Trimming shortened V by 2 bases and J by 4 bases, and 10 bases separated the two germline ends. This CDR3 has 13 amino acids. CDR1 and CDR2 (germline): SGHRS, YFSETQ. For the CDR3, the DNA is TGCGCCAGCAGCTTATTGCCAGGTTACGAGCAGTACTTC. It encodes CASSLLPGYEQYF.

The rearrangement links TRBV12-3 or TRBV12-4 to TRBJ1-4, with 8 nucleotides matching TRBD1. CDR3 length: 14 residues. J gave up 5 bases and V 5 bases, and 4 bases lay outside the gene matches. In DNA form, the CDR3 reads TGTGCCAGCAGTCCCAGGGGGCGGAATGAAAAACTGTTTTTT. The encoded protein is CASSPRGRNEKLFF.

The genes are TRBV12-3 or TRBV12-4 and TRBJ2-1; 7 bases align to TRBD2. J gave up 3 bases and V 4 bases, and 3 bases lay outside the gene matches. This CDR3 is built from 14 residues. The CDR3 DNA follows: TGTGCCAGCAGTTCTGCGGGAGTCTACAATGAGCAGTTCTTC. The encoded protein is CASSSAGVYNEQFF.

V gene TRBV24-1 combines with J gene TRBJ2-6; TRBD1 matches 10 bases. This CDR3 contains 16 residues. V trimming: 4 bases; J trimming: 9 bases; junction bases outside the gene matches: 8. Germline V gives CDR1 KGHDR, CDR2 SFDVKD. CDR3 region: CATSDKTGGSLNVLTF. CDR3 in DNA: TGTGCCACCAGTGACAAGACAGGGGGCTCGCTCAACGTCCTGACTTTC.

This clonotype was picked up a small number of times. The rearrangement joins TRBV6-2 or TRBV6-3 to TRBJ2-1, with no clear D. The CDR3 loop spans 15 amino acids. Deletions cut 6 bases from V and 6 bases from J, with 18 bases between. Germline assignment: CDR1 MNHEY and CDR2 SVGEGT. The CDR3 coding sequence is TGTGCCAGCAGCCAGCTGGGGTTAGCCCTCAATGAGCAGTTCTTC. It yields the protein CASSQLGLALNEQFF.

The V gene is TRBV10-3, the J gene TRBJ2-1; unclear D gene. The CDR3 is made up of 17 amino acids. The germline CDR1 and CDR2 sequences are ENHRY and SYGVKD. V was clipped by 0 bases and J by 0 bases, with 12 bases between them. The CDR3 DNA follows: TGTGCCATCAGTGAGTCGAGGTTCAGGAGCTCCTACAATGAGCAGTTCTTC. Translating it yields CAISESRFRSSYNEQFF.

The chain couples TRBV4-3 to TRBJ2-7, with TRBD2 matching over 10 bases. Germline-derived CDR1 and CDR2 are LGHNA and YSLEER. J gave up 0 bases and V 4 bases, and 3 bases lay outside the gene matches. The CDR3 contains 15 residues. CDR3 in DNA: TGCGCCAGCAGCCGGGCTAGCGGGAGCTCCTACGAGCAGTACTTC. Its translation is CASSRASGSSYEQYF.

In its sample, this clonotype was seen a few times. The chain couples TRBV18 to TRBJ2-5; 9 bases are shared with TRBD2. The V and J ends lost 2 bases and 7 bases, in that order; junction bases with no gene match: 26. This CDR3 has 21 amino acids. The germline gives CDR1 KGHSH, CDR2 LQKENI. The CDR3 sequence is CASSPKKGLLAGTYPQGTQYF. CDR3 in DNA: TGTGCCAGCTCACCAAAGAAGGGCCTCCTAGCGGGGACCTACCCCCAGGGGACCCAGTACTTC.

This sequence joins TRBV18 and TRBJ1-2, with TRBD1 matching over 7 bases. The germline V gene encodes CDR1 KGHSH and CDR2 LQKENI. Trimming took 4 bases from V and 4 from J; bases not matched to a gene: 6. The CDR3 is 14 residues long. In DNA, the CDR3 is TGTGCCAGCTCACTCGACAGGGTATCCTATGGCTACACCTTC. It translates to CASSLDRVSYGYTF.

This clonotype was counted only a few times. The chain has TRBV20-1 and TRBJ2-5; 10 bases align to TRBD2. The CDR3 is made up of 14 amino acids. Trimming removed 6 bases from V and 4 bases from J; junction bases left unmatched: 8. Germline V gene sequence: CDR1 DFQATT, CDR2 SNEGSKA (reference sequence). CDR3 coding DNA: TGCAGTGCCCTTAATAGCGGGAGGAGAGAGACCCAGTACTTC. Protein product: CSALNSGRRETQYF.

The gene calls are TRBV12-3 or TRBV12-4 and TRBJ2-3, with D unresolved. Trimming removed 4 bases at V and 8 bases at J, with 7 bases between. This CDR3 has 11 residues. This CDR3 reads CASSYFGTQYF. CDR3 in DNA: TGTGCCAGCAGTTACTTCGGTACGCAGTATTTT.

This chain uses TRBV29-1 with TRBJ2-3, with a weak D call TRBD2 (6 bases). Germline V gene data show CDR1 as SQVTM and CDR2 as ANQGSEA. The CDR3 runs to 15 residues. Between the trimmed V and J ends, which lost 3 bases and 2 bases, there was a span of 15 bases. CDR3 residues: CSVEGVLAFTDTQYF. The CDR3 coding sequence is TGCAGCGTTGAGGGGGTACTAGCCTTCACAGATACGCAGTATTTT.

This chain joins TRBV27 and TRBJ2-4; tentatively, D is TRBD2 (6 bases). Trimming left V 10 bases short and J 0 bases short, with 19 bases between. Germline V gene lookup returns CDR1 MNHEY and CDR2 SMNVEV (reference sequence). This CDR3 region has 16 residues. CDR3 bases: TGTGCCACCAAGATGGGTGGAGGGTCAGCCAAAAACATTCAGTACTTC. Its translation: CATKMGGGSAKNIQYF.

The chain is built from TRBV5-1 and TRBJ2-5; D might be TRBD1 (6 bases). This CDR3 spans 16 amino acids. Deletions cut 1 base from V and 4 bases from J, with 17 bases between. The V gene's germline CDR1 is SGHRS and CDR2 YFSETQ. CDR3 sequence (DNA): TGCGCCAGCAGCTTGAAAGGCGCAGGGGCTCCAGAGACCCAGTACTTC. Translation: CASSLKGAGAPETQYF.

In its sample, this clonotype was seen a few times. At one end the junction does not follow the germline gene, possibly because of a read error. The V gene is TRBV2, the J gene TRBJ2-2, with 9 bases matching TRBD1. There are 14 residues in the CDR3. Germline assignment: CDR1 SNHLY and CDR2 FYNNEI. DNA for the CDR3: TGTGCCAGCAGGGAAGGGACAGGGACCGGGGAGCTGTTTTTT. It translates to CASREGTGTGELFF.

V gene TRBV5-1 combines with J gene TRBJ2-3, with 12 bases matching TRBD2. This CDR3 contains 17 residues. Trimming took 0 bases from V and 0 from J; bases not matched to a gene: 2. Germline CDR1 reads SGHRS; CDR2 reads YFSETQ. CDR3 coding DNA: TGCGCCAGCAGCTTGGGACTAGCGGGGGCGAGCACAGATACGCAGTATTTT. It codes for CASSLGLAGASTDTQYF.

The rearrangement joins TRBV7-9 to TRBJ2-1; 8 nucleotides agree with TRBD2. The V gene end was trimmed by 3 bases and the J gene end by 3 bases; junction bases not matched to a gene: 7. The CDR3 totals 16 residues. CDR1 and CDR2 (germline): SEHNR, FQNEAQ (reference sequence). The CDR3 region has the DNA TGTGCCAGCAGCTTCCACCTCGCGGGGGGCTACAATGAGCAGTTCTTC. Encoded protein: CASSFHLAGGYNEQFF.